The next 23 T cell receptor beta chains were all read from a single sample in a study of Ad26.COV2.S vaccination and SARS-CoV-2 variants. Assay: immunoSEQ multiplex PCR; the TCRdb copy retains only in-frame clones and omits some. Here the sample spans roughly 450,000 clones, approximately 90% being singletons. Described treatment: 15 to 20 received Ad26.COV2.S at low or high dose, single or two shots; about five received placebo; per-sample allocation not given. Specimens were obtained on day 63 following the first vaccine or placebo injection. Here the sequenced sample was peripheral blood, taken in a trial of Ad26.COV2.S vaccine versus placebo. All receptors derive from a person between 18 and 65 years old who received the Ad26.COV2.S COVID-19 vaccine or a placebo.

The chain has TRBV27 and TRBJ2-5; possible D gene TRBD2, 5 bases. V was trimmed by 6 bases and J by 5 bases, leaving 10 bases between them. The CDR3 consists of 12 residues. CDR1 MNHEY and CDR2 SMNVEV come from the germline V gene (reference sequence). For the CDR3, the DNA is TGTGCCAGCAGGGGAGTAGGTGAGACCCAGTACTTC. This gives the protein CASRGVGETQYF.

This clone has only one observation. This chain uses TRBV18 with TRBJ1-1; TRBD1 matches 7 bases. Germline loops: CDR1 KGHSH, CDR2 LQKENI. J gave up 7 bases and V 3 bases, and 17 bases lay outside the gene matches. This CDR3 comprises 17 residues. This chain's CDR3 is CASSPYGGRGAMVEAFF. CDR3 in DNA: TGTGCCAGCTCACCCTATGGTGGCAGGGGGGCAATGGTTGAAGCTTTCTTT.

The chain carries TRBV28 and TRBJ1-1, with D possibly matching TRBD1 (6 bases). Deletions cut 2 bases from V and 0 bases from J, with 10 bases between. Germline V gives CDR1 MDHEN, CDR2 SYDVKM. This CDR3 spans 15 amino acids. CDR3 loop: CASSLGQGMNTEAFF. DNA of the CDR3: TGTGCCAGCAGTTTAGGGCAGGGGATGAACACTGAAGCTTTCTTT. The variable domain in full, completed from reference TRBV28 and TRBJ1-1, reads DVKVTQSSRYLVKRTGEKVFLECVQDMDHENMFWYRQDPGLGLRLIYFSYDVKMKEKGDIPEGYSVSREKKERFSLILESASTNQTSMYLCASSLGQGMNTEAFFGQGTRLTVV.

This chain joins TRBV2 and TRBJ2-7, with TRBD1 matching over 8 bases. Trimming removed 6 bases from V and 5 bases from J; junction bases left unmatched: 3. The CDR3 runs 12 residues. Looked up from germline, CDR1 is SNHLY and CDR2 is FYNNEI. The CDR3 reads CASSDRGHEQYF. The CDR3 nucleotides are TGTGCCAGCAGCGACAGGGGCCACGAGCAGTACTTC.

This chain uses TRBV27 with TRBJ1-1; 7 positions agree with TRBD1. In germline, CDR1 is MNHEY, CDR2 SMNVEV (reference sequence). The CDR3 length is 14 residues. With V trimmed by 6 bases and J by 0 bases, 4 bases remained unmatched. CDR3 nucleotide sequence: TGTGCCAGCAGCTCCGACAGGGTGAACACTGAAGCTTTCTTT. Translation: CASSSDRVNTEAFF.

This chain joins TRBV2 and TRBJ2-7, with D unresolved. CDR3 size: 13 residues. V was clipped by 6 bases and J by 2 bases, with 11 bases between them. Looked up from germline, CDR1 is SNHLY and CDR2 is FYNNEI. Written as DNA, the CDR3 is TGTGCCAGCAGCGCCAGGCAGGCCTACGAGCAGTACTTC. Protein product: CASSARQAYEQYF.

V is TRBV29-1 and J is TRBJ2-1; D gene uncertain. The germline gives CDR1 SQVTM, CDR2 ANQGSEA. The V end was cut by 6 bases, the J end by 0 bases, with 12 bases between. CDR3 length: 14 amino acids. CDR3 nucleotides: TGCAGCGTCGAGACTCGGAGCTCCTACAATGAGCAGTTCTTC. Its protein product is CSVETRSSYNEQFF.

This chain links TRBV5-6 with TRBJ1-4, with 7 bases that match TRBD1. The CDR3 runs to 15 residues. Germline CDR1 and CDR2: SGHDT and YYEEEE. V was pared by 3 bases and J by 7 bases, with 9 bases of the junction left unmatched. The CDR3 loop is CASSYVGGGAEKLFF. CDR3 bases: TGTGCCAGCAGCTACGTTGGAGGGGGCGCTGAAAAACTGTTTTTT.

About this clone itself: At one end, the junction sequence differs from germline, possibly due to a read error. The DNA of the CDR3 is TGTGCCAGCAGCCACCTAAACACAGGGGAAAAATTGTTTTTT. This encodes CASSHLNTGEKLFF. The V call is TRBV4-2, the J call TRBJ1-4, with 7 bases matching TRBD1. In germline, CDR1 is LGHNA, CDR2 YNFKEQ. The CDR3 length is 14 residues.

V is TRBV10-2 and J is TRBJ2-7, with 14 nucleotides matching TRBD2. J gave up 5 bases and V 0 bases, and 0 bases lay outside the gene matches. From germline, CDR1 is WSHSY and CDR2 SAAADI. The CDR3 totals 15 residues. CDR3 sequence (DNA): TGCGCCAGCAGTGAGTCGACTAGCGGGAGGGACGAGCAGTACTTC. Protein sequence: CASSESTSGRDEQYF.

This rearrangement joins TRBV5-8 to TRBJ1-4, with D perhaps TRBD1 (6 bases). Trimming cost V 2 bases and J 5 bases, with 13 bases left between them. The CDR3 covers 15 residues. Per the germline V gene, CDR1 is SGHTS and CDR2 is YDEGEE. For the CDR3, the DNA is TGTGCCAGCAGCTTTCGTGGGGGCTCAAATGAAAAACTGTTTTTT. It translates to CASSFRGGSNEKLFF. Together with reference TRBV5-8 and TRBJ1-4, the CDR3 gives the full variable domain: EAGVTQSPTHLIKTRGQQATLRCSPISGHTSVYWYQQALGLGLQFLLWYDEGEERNRGNFPPRFSGRQFPNYSSELNVNALELEDSALYLCASSFRGGSNEKLFFGSGTQLSVL.

The DNA for the CDR3 is TGTGCCAGCACCATGGGGGTCATCCCCTACGAGCAGTACTTC. Amino acids: CASTMGVIPYEQYF. V gene TRBV28 combines with J gene TRBJ2-7; D tentatively fits TRBD1 or TRBD2 (5 bases each). The CDR3 is 14 residues long. CDR1 is MDHEN and CDR2 is SYDVKM in the germline V gene. V gave up 7 bases and J gave up 2 bases, with 15 bases separating them.

The table lists this clone with a count of one. The rearrangement links TRBV18 to TRBJ2-4, with 10 bases that match TRBD2. In germline, CDR1 is KGHSH, CDR2 LQKENI. The CDR3 has 16 residues. J lost 0 bases, V lost 3 bases, and 2 bases had no gene match. Here the CDR3 reads CASSPLAGAAKNIQYF. The CDR3 DNA sequence: TGTGCCAGCTCACCCCTAGCGGGAGCAGCCAAAAACATTCAGTACTTC. Supplemented by reference TRBV18 and TRBJ2-4, the full variable domain reads NAGVMQNPRHLVRRRGQEARLRCSPMKGHSHVYWYRQLPEEGLKFMVYLQKENIIDESGMPKERFSAEFPKEGPSILRIQQVVRGDSAAYFCASSPLAGAAKNIQYFGAGTRLSVL.

The chain employs TRBV5-4 and TRBJ1-2; no clear D. This CDR3 has 13 residues. Per germline, CDR1 SGHNT and CDR2 YYREEE (reference sequence). Trimming pared 1 base from V and 4 bases from J, leaving 8 bases between. CDR3 in amino acids: CASSLLLGYGYTF. The CDR3 DNA reads as TGTGCCAGCAGCTTGTTACTCGGCTATGGCTACACCTTC.

This clone was counted once. This chain connects TRBV28 to TRBJ2-7; 7 bases line up with TRBD1. The V gene's germline CDR1 is MDHEN and CDR2 SYDVKM. CDR3 length: 15 amino acids. J lost 2 bases, V lost 2 bases, and 6 bases had no gene match. The CDR3, as DNA: TGTGCCAGCAGTTTAGATTGGCAGGGGGCCTACGAGCAGTACTTC. It translates to CASSLDWQGAYEQYF. Filled out from reference TRBV28 and TRBJ2-7, the complete variable domain reads DVKVTQSSRYLVKRTGEKVFLECVQDMDHENMFWYRQDPGLGLRLIYFSYDVKMKEKGDIPEGYSVSREKKERFSLILESASTNQTSMYLCASSLDWQGAYEQYFGPGTRLTVT.

In its sample, this clone was seen once. The chain links TRBV5-1 to TRBJ1-4, with a possible D match to TRBD1 (5 bases). Trimming took off 4 bases at V and 5 bases at J, with 15 bases between the two ends. Germline V CDR1 and CDR2: SGHRS, YFSETQ. The CDR3 contains 15 residues. The DNA for the CDR3 is TGCGCCAGCAGCCAGACCGGGACGATGAATGAAAAACTGTTTTTT. Its translation: CASSQTGTMNEKLFF.

CDR3 DNA sequence: TGTGCCAGTACTAAAAATCCCCCATACAATGAGCAGTTCTTC. This translates into CASTKNPPYNEQFF. This sequence joins TRBV19 and TRBJ2-1; D remains ambiguous. The CDR3 covers 14 residues. Germline assignment: CDR1 LNHDA and CDR2 SQIVND (reference sequence). V lost 7 bases to trimming and J lost 4 bases, with 14 bases between them.

The genes are TRBV5-1 and TRBJ2-3; 8 bases fit TRBD2. Germline values: CDR1 SGHRS, CDR2 YFSETQ. The V segment lost 4 bases and the J segment 4 bases; nucleotides outside the gene matches: 8. The length of the CDR3 is 15 residues. The CDR3 region has the DNA TGCGCCAGCAGCCCGACTAGCGTTATGTCAGATACGCAGTATTTT. Its protein product is CASSPTSVMSDTQYF.

This chain connects TRBV7-9 to TRBJ2-2; 7 bases are shared with TRBD1. The germline V gene encodes CDR1 SEHNR and CDR2 FQNEAQ (reference sequence). CDR3 length: 16 amino acids. The junction had 8 bases not matched to a gene; V was cut back by 2 bases and J by 5 bases. CDR3 amino acids: CASSLNYRGRTGELFF. The CDR3 DNA reads as TGTGCCAGCAGCTTAAACTACAGGGGTCGGACCGGGGAGCTGTTTTTT.

CDR3 bases: TGTGCCAGCAGTTTATCCGTGGGTCAGGCCCATGGGGGGACCATATATTTT. This translates into CASSLSVGQAHGGTIYF. The chain carries TRBV27 and TRBJ1-3; possible D gene TRBD1, 5 bases. In germline, CDR1 is MNHEY, CDR2 SMNVEV (reference sequence). The CDR3 spans 17 residues. Trimming took 0 bases from V and 10 from J, leaving 22 bases between them.

In this sample, this clone turned up once. The CDR3 DNA reads as TGTGCCAGCAGCTTAGGGACTAGTCTCTTCGCTTACAATGAGCAGTTCTTC. Its translation: CASSLGTSLFAYNEQFF. The V call is TRBV7-2, the J call TRBJ2-1; 7 nucleotides line up with TRBD2. The CDR3 has 17 amino acids. The junction had 10 bases not matched to a gene; V was cut back by 1 base and J by 4 bases. Germline V lookup: CDR1 SGHTA, CDR2 FQGNSA.

The chain couples TRBV24-1 to TRBJ1-2, with D possibly TRBD1 on 5 matching bases. CDR1 and CDR2 from the germline V gene are KGHDR and SFDVKD. The CDR3 runs 15 residues. Trimming removed 1 base from V and 2 bases from J, with 10 bases in between. The chain's CDR3 is CATSDLTGLNYGYTF. The CDR3 region has the DNA TGTGCCACCAGTGATTTAACAGGCCTCAACTATGGCTACACCTTC.

The V call is TRBV5-4, the J call TRBJ1-2, with D uncertain. The CDR3 spans 14 residues. V shed 1 base and J shed 3 bases, with 10 bases lying between them. CDR1 is SGHNT and CDR2 is YYREEE in the germline V gene (reference sequence). The CDR3 spells CASSLNLRDYGYTF. The CDR3 bases are TGTGCCAGCAGCTTGAACCTAAGGGACTATGGCTACACCTTC.